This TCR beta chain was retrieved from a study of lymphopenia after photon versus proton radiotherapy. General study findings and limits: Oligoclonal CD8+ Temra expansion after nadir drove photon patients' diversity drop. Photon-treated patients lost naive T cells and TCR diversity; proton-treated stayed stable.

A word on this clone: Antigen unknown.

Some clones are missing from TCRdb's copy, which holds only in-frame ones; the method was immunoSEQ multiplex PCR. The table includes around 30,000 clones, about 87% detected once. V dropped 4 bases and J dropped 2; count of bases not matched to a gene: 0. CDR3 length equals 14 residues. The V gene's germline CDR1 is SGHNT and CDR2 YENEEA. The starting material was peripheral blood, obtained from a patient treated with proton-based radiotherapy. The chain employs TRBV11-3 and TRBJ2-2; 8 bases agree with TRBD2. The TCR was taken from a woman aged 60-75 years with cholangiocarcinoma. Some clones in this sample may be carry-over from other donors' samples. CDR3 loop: CASSWTSNTGELFF. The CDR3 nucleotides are TGTGCCAGCAGCTGGACTAGCAACACCGGGGAGCTGTTTTTT.